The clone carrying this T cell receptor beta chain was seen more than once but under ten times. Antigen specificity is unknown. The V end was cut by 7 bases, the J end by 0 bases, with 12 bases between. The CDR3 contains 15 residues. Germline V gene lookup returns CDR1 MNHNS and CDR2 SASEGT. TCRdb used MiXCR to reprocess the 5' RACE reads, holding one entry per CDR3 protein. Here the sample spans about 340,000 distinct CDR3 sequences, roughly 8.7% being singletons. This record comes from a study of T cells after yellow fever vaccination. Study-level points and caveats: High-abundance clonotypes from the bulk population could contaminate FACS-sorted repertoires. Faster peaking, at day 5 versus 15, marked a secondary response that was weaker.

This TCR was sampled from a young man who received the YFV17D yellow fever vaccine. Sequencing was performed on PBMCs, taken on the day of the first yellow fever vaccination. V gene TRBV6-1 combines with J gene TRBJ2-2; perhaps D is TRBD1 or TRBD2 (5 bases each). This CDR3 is CASKKGTPNTGELFF. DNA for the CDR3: TGTGCCAGCAAAAAGGGGACCCCGAACACCGGGGAGCTGTTTTTT.